The 23 T cell receptor beta chains reported below all come from one sample, sequenced in a study of Tregs in tolerant kidney transplant recipients. Assay: immunoSEQ multiplex PCR; the TCRdb copy retains only in-frame clones and omits some. The profile shows about 72,000 clones, over 85% of them singletons. The starting material was CD8+ T cells from blood, obtained before the transplant. Receptors originate from a human donor who received a combined kidney and bone marrow transplant.

This clone is a singleton in its sample. The rearrangement joins TRBV9 to TRBJ2-2; 8 bases line up with TRBD2. The CDR3 is 16 amino acids. Unmatched junction bases numbered 12, after V lost 4 bases and J lost 7 bases. CDR1 and CDR2 from the germline V gene are SGDLS and YYNGEE. DNA for the CDR3: TGTGCCAGCAGCCCTCGGGGGGGAAGGGGTAACGGGGAGCTGTTTTTT. It is translated as CASSPRGGRGNGELFF.

The rearrangement joins TRBV19 to TRBJ1-6, with D unclear. Germline loops: CDR1 LNHDA, CDR2 SQIVND (reference sequence). V gave up 2 bases and J gave up 9 bases, with 8 bases separating them. The CDR3 totals 13 residues. The CDR3 region has the DNA TGTGCCAGTAGTATACAGACTGGTTCACCCCTCCACTTT. As protein: CASSIQTGSPLHF.

The rearrangement links TRBV7-3 to TRBJ1-3, with D maybe TRBD1 (6 bases). V lost 0 bases and J 0 bases, leaving 6 bases between the germline ends. The germline CDR1 and CDR2 sequences are SGHTA and FQGTGA. This CDR3 has 15 residues. CDR3 bases: TGTGCCAGCAGCTTAACCAGGGGCTCTGGAAACACCATATATTTT. Its protein product is CASSLTRGSGNTIYF.

The rearrangement links TRBV9 to TRBJ1-2, with 9 positions matching TRBD1. The trim removed 0 bases at V and 4 bases at J, leaving 1 base unmatched. Germline V CDR1 and CDR2: SGDLS, YYNGEE. The CDR3 is made up of 14 amino acids. CDR3 sequence: CASSVGTGAYGYTF. The CDR3 DNA reads as TGTGCCAGCAGCGTAGGGACAGGGGCCTATGGCTACACCTTC.

The chain combines TRBV28 with TRBJ1-5; possibly TRBD1 for D (6 bases). CDR3 size: 15 residues. CDR1 and CDR2 from the germline V gene are MDHEN and SYDVKM. V lost 9 bases, J lost 0 bases, and 15 bases lay in between. As DNA, the CDR3 is TGTGCCAGTGGACAGCCGATACTTAGCAATCAGCCCCAGCATTTT. Protein product: CASGQPILSNQPQHF.

The rearrangement joins TRBV19 to TRBJ2-1; D unclear. The germline V gene encodes CDR1 LNHDA and CDR2 SQIVND (reference sequence). V gave up 4 bases and J gave up 8 bases, with 12 bases separating them. This CDR3 has 13 amino acids. The CDR3: CASSNLEFYEQFF. The CDR3 bases are TGTGCCAGTAGTAACCTCGAGTTTTATGAGCAGTTCTTC.

This clone was observed a few times. The V and J genes are TRBV7-2 and TRBJ2-3, with D perhaps matching TRBD2 (7 bases). CDR3 size: 13 residues. CDR1 SGHTA and CDR2 FQGNSA come from the germline V gene. Between the trimmed V and J ends, which lost 0 bases and 10 bases, there was a span of 11 bases. CDR3 nucleotides: TGTGCCAGCAGCTTAGCGGGGGGGCCGCCGCAGTATTTT. As protein: CASSLAGGPPQYF.

This chain uses TRBV9 with TRBJ2-7; D unclear. The CDR3 has 13 amino acids. V lost 3 bases and J 0 bases, leaving 7 bases between the germline ends. Germline V gene sequence: CDR1 SGDLS, CDR2 YYNGEE. In nucleotides, the CDR3 is TGTGCCAGCAGCGGAGGCGACTCCTACGAGCAGTACTTC. Protein product: CASSGGDSYEQYF.

In nucleotides, the CDR3 is TGTGCCACCTCGGACAGATCGAACACCGGGGAGCTGTTTTTT. Protein product: CATSDRSNTGELFF. V gene TRBV5-6 combines with J gene TRBJ2-2; D is possibly TRBD1 (6 bases). V lost 9 bases and J lost 0, with 12 bases in between. The CDR3 runs 14 residues. Germline CDR1 and CDR2: SGHDT and YYEEEE.

In nucleotides, the CDR3 is TGTGCCAGCAGCGTGGGACAGGGGGCGCAGGAGACCCAGTACTTC. It encodes CASSVGQGAQETQYF. The rearrangement joins TRBV9 to TRBJ2-5; 12 bases are a match to TRBD1. V dropped 2 bases and J dropped 5; count of bases not matched to a gene: 4. CDR1 is SGDLS and CDR2 is YYNGEE in the germline V gene. CDR3 size: 15 residues.

This chain connects TRBV10-3 to TRBJ2-2; D is possibly TRBD2 (6 bases). Per the germline V gene, CDR1 is ENHRY and CDR2 is SYGVKD. This CDR3 is 15 amino acids long. V lost 10 bases and J 0 bases, leaving 15 bases between the germline ends. The CDR3 bases are TGTGCCAGCCGGGACTTATCCCCGAACACCGGGGAGCTGTTTTTT. Encoded protein: CASRDLSPNTGELFF.

This sequence joins TRBV7-6 and TRBJ2-1, with 13 bases lining up with TRBD2. The J segment lost 5 bases and the V segment lost 8 bases, leaving 6 bases of the junction unmatched. CDR1 and CDR2 (germline): SGHVS, FNYEAQ. This CDR3 contains 15 residues. CDR3 DNA sequence: TGTGCCAGCTCACTAGCGGGAGGGCCACACAATGAGCAGTTCTTC. Protein: CASSLAGGPHNEQFF.

V usage is TRBV9 and J usage is TRBJ2-1; no firm D call. Looked up from germline, CDR1 is SGDLS and CDR2 is YYNGEE. Trimming took 0 bases from V and 10 from J, leaving 8 bases between them. The CDR3 contains 12 residues. As DNA, the CDR3 is TGTGCCAGCAGCGTAGCACAGCACGAGCAGTTCTTC. Translated, it gives CASSVAQHEQFF.

The genes are TRBV6-4 and TRBJ1-5; 9 nucleotides match TRBD1. The CDR3 is 17 amino acids. V shed 7 bases, J shed 6 bases, and the junction held 16 bases outside the gene matches. Germline V gene data show CDR1 as MRHNA and CDR2 as SNTAGT. The CDR3 nucleotides are TGTGCCAGCACTCGACTCGGGACAGGGCGAGGACTTCAGCCCCAGCATTTT. It specifies CASTRLGTGRGLQPQHF.

The V and J genes are TRBV7-8 and TRBJ2-1; tentative D call: TRBD1 (5 bases). V was clipped by 5 bases and J by 8 bases, with 16 bases between them. This CDR3 region has 14 residues. Germline CDR1 reads SGHVS; CDR2 reads FQNEAQ. This chain's CDR3 is CASSPGSRYDEQFF. In DNA form, the CDR3 reads TGTGCCAGCAGCCCAGGGTCCAGGTACGATGAGCAGTTCTTC.

This clone occurred a few times. The rearrangement uses TRBV27 and TRBJ2-3; 10 bases are shared with TRBD2. This CDR3 spans 13 amino acids. Germline V gene data show CDR1 as MNHEY and CDR2 as SMNVEV (reference sequence). The V gene end was trimmed by 11 bases and the J gene end by 3 bases; junction bases not matched to a gene: 5. The CDR3 DNA is TGTGCCGGAGCGGGGGGGCCGACAGATACGCAGTATTTT. Residues: CAGAGGPTDTQYF.

V usage is TRBV5-6 and J usage is TRBJ1-1; possible D gene TRBD1, 6 bases. The CDR3 extends over 12 amino acids. Germline assignment: CDR1 SGHDT and CDR2 YYEEEE. Trimming removed 7 bases from V and 7 bases from J, with 14 bases in between. CDR3 protein: CASGTRQVEAFF. DNA of the CDR3: TGTGCCAGCGGGACACGACAGGTTGAAGCTTTCTTT.

This clone was detected only once. The chain carries TRBV6-1 and TRBJ2-7, with a weak D call TRBD1 (5 bases). The CDR3 runs 16 residues. Germline V gene lookup returns CDR1 MNHNS and CDR2 SASEGT. Trimming left V 2 bases short and J 0 bases short, with 14 bases between. The CDR3 DNA reads as TGTGCCAGCAGTGAAAGGGGTCTTGCGTTCTCCTACGAGCAGTACTTC. Translating it yields CASSERGLAFSYEQYF.

This chain joins TRBV10-3 and TRBJ2-3; 12 nucleotides align to TRBD1. Germline CDR1 and CDR2: ENHRY and SYGVKD. The CDR3 has 16 residues. The J segment lost 6 bases and the V segment lost 0 bases, leaving 4 bases of the junction unmatched. DNA of the CDR3: TGTGCCATCAGTGAGTCCGGGACAGGGGGCGCGGATACGCAGTATTTT. The encoded protein is CAISESGTGGADTQYF.

The chain employs TRBV9 and TRBJ2-1; D gene ambiguous. CDR3 length: 16 residues. V lost 3 bases to trimming and J lost 4 bases, with 17 bases between them. The germline V gene has CDR1 SGDLS and CDR2 YYNGEE. CDR3 nucleotide sequence: TGTGCCAGCAGCGGAACCCAGCGAATCCCATACAATGAGCAGTTCTTC. Residues: CASSGTQRIPYNEQFF.

CDR3 in amino acids: CASSVELKPGWDEQFF. The CDR3 bases are TGTGCCAGCAGCGTAGAGCTCAAGCCCGGGTGGGATGAGCAGTTCTTC. The rearrangement uses TRBV9 and TRBJ2-1; D is ambiguous. The CDR3 totals 16 residues. Between the trimmed V and J ends, which lost 0 bases and 8 bases, there was a span of 18 bases. The germline V gene has CDR1 SGDLS and CDR2 YYNGEE.

This chain connects TRBV6-5 to TRBJ2-5; TRBD1 is a possible D gene (5 bases). With 2 bases removed from V and 3 bases from J, the gap between germline ends came to 13 bases. The V gene's germline CDR1 is MNHEY and CDR2 SVGAGI. This CDR3 is 15 amino acids long. The CDR3 loop reads CASSYKGRPKETQYF. In DNA form, the CDR3 reads TGTGCCAGCAGTTACAAGGGGCGTCCCAAAGAGACCCAGTACTTC.

The V gene is TRBV7-2, the J gene TRBJ2-1, with D tentatively TRBD2 (7 bases). The V end was cut by 4 bases, the J end by 3 bases, with 16 bases between. The V gene's germline CDR1 is SGHTA and CDR2 FQGNSA. This CDR3 region has 16 residues. For the CDR3, the DNA is TGTGCCAGCAGCTCAACAGGGAGGGGGTACTACAATGAGCAGTTCTTC. As protein: CASSSTGRGYYNEQFF.